This T cell receptor beta chain was sequenced during a study of cytomegalovirus exposure and HLA in healthy donors. As for this clone: Its antigen is currently unknown.

The PCR had 60 Vbeta and 13 Jbeta primers. Some clones are missing from TCRdb's copy, which holds only in-frame ones; the method was immunoSEQ multiplex PCR. The sample contains some 89,000 clones, roughly 85% of which appear only once. Per germline, CDR1 LNHDA and CDR2 SQIVND (reference sequence). The CDR3 has 18 residues. Trimming at V came to 3 bases and at J to 6 bases, leaving 10 bases not matched to a gene. General study findings and limits: A missense variant in DCLRE1C was later tied to TCR beta V- and J-gene trimming. The study reported that TCR beta sequences accurately predicted HLA-A and HLA-B alleles in most subjects. According to an earlier analysis, most TCR beta V segments yielded productive rearrangements about 90% or about 30% of the time.

Input material: PBMCs. The chain combines TRBV19 with TRBJ2-3; 15 bases are shared with TRBD2. The clonotype originates from a man aged 35-49 years in good health and CMV-seropositive. CDR3 sequence: CASSIRGTSGGPTDTQYF. The CDR3 region has the DNA TGTGCCAGTAGTATCAGAGGGACTAGCGGGGGGCCTACCGATACGCAGTATTTT. The full variable domain, with the rest looked up from reference TRBV19 and TRBJ2-3, is DGGITQSPKYLFRKEGQNVTLSCEQNLNHDAMYWYRQDPGQGLRLIYYSQIVNDFQKGDIAEGYSVSREKKESFPLTVTSAQKNPTAFYLCASSIRGTSGGPTDTQYFGPGTRLTVL.